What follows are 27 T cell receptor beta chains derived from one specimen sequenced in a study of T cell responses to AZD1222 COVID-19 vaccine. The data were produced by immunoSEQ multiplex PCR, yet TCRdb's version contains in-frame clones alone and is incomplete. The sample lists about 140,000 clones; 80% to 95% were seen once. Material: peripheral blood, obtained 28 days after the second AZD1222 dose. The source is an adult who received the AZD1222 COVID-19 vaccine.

The CDR3 sequence is CASSSEALYEQYF. The CDR3 DNA sequence: TGTGCCAGCAGTTCCGAGGCCCTATACGAGCAGTACTTC. The V gene is TRBV6-5, the J gene TRBJ2-7; D not certain. This CDR3 has 13 amino acids. Trimming removed 4 bases at V and 4 bases at J, with 11 bases between. Per the germline V gene, CDR1 is MNHEY and CDR2 is SVGAGI.

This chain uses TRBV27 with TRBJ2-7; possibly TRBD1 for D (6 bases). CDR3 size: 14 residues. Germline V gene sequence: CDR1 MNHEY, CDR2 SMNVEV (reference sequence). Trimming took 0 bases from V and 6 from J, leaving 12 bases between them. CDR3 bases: TGTGCCAGCAGTTTATCTACCACAGGGTTCGAGCAGTACTTC. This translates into CASSLSTTGFEQYF.

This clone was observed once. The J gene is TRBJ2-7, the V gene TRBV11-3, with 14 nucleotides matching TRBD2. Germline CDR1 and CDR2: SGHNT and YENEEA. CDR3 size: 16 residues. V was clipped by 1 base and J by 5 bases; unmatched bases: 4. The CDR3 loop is CASSLGGLAGDHEQYF. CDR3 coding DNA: TGTGCCAGCAGCTTAGGGGGACTAGCGGGAGACCACGAGCAGTACTTC.

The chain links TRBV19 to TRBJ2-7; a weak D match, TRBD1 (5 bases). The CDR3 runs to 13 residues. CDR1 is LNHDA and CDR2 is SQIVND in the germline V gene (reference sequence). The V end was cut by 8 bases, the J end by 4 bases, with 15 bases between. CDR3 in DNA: TGTGCCAGTTCTGGGGCTCTAGGGTACGAGCAGTACTTC. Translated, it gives CASSGALGYEQYF.

The CDR3 DNA follows: TGTGCCAGCAGCAGGACTCCGGGAGCCGAGCAGTACTTC. This sequence encodes CASSRTPGAEQYF. The rearrangement uses TRBV21-1 and TRBJ2-7; the table's D call of TRBD2 was not tested on the DNA. TRBV21-1 is assigned pseudogene status. CDR3 length: 13 amino acids.

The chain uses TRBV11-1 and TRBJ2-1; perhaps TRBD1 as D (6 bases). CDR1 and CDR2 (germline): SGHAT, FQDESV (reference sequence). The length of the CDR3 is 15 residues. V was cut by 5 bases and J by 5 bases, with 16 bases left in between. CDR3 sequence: CASSPTGRDDNEQFF. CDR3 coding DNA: TGTGCCAGCAGCCCCACAGGGAGAGATGACAATGAGCAGTTCTTC.

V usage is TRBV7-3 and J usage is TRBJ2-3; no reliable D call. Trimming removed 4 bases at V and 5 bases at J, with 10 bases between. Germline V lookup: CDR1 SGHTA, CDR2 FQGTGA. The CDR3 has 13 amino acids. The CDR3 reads CASSSADLDTQYF. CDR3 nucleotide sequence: TGTGCCAGCAGCTCCGCGGACCTAGATACGCAGTATTTT.

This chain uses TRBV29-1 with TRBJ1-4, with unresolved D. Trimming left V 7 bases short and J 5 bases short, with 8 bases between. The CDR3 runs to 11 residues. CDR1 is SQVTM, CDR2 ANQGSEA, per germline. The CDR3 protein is CSAGYNEKLFF. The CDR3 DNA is TGCAGCGCCGGATACAATGAAAAACTGTTTTTT.

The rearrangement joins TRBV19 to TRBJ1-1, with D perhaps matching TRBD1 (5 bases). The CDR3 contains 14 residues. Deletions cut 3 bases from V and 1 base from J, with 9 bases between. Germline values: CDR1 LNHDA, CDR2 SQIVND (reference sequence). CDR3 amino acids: CASSIGRANTEAFF. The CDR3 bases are TGTGCCAGTAGTATCGGCAGGGCGAACACTGAAGCTTTCTTT.

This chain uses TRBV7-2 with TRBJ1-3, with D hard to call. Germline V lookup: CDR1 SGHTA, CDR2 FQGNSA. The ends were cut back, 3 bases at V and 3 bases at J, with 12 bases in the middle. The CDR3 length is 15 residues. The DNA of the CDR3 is TGTGCCAGCAGCTTCCGGGCGTTGGGTGGAAACACCATATATTTT. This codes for CASSFRALGGNTIYF.

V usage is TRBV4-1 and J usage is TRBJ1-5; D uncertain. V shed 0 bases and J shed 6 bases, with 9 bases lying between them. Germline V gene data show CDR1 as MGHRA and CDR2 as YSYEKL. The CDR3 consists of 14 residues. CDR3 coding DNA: TGCGCCAGCAGCCAAGATCAGCTAGTTCAGCCCCAGCATTTT. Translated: CASSQDQLVQPQHF.

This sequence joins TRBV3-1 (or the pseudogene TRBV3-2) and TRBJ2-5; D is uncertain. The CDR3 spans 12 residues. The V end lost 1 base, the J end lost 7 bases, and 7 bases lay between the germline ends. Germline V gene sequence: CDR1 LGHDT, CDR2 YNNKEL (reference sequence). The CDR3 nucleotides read TGTGCCAGCAGCCAAGCCCGGACGACCCAGTACTTC. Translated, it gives CASSQARTTQYF.

The chain's CDR3 is CASSRGWQPQHF. The DNA of the CDR3 is TGTGCCAGCAGCAGGGGTTGGCAGCCCCAGCATTTT. The chain links TRBV6-6 to TRBJ1-5; D is perhaps TRBD1 (6 bases). From germline, CDR1 is MNHNY and CDR2 SVGAGI (reference sequence). The CDR3 has 12 amino acids. V was pared by 6 bases and J by 7 bases, with 10 bases between.

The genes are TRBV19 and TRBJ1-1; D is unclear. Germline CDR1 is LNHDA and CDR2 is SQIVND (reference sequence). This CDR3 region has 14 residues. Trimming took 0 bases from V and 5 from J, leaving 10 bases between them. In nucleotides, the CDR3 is TGTGCCAGTAGTATAGATCTATCCGGAACTGAAGCTTTCTTT. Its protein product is CASSIDLSGTEAFF.

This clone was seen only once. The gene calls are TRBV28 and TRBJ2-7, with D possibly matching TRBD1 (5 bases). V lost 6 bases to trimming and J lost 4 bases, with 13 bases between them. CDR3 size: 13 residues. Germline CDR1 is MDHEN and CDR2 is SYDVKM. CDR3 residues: CASSPSYRYEQYF. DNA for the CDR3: TGTGCCAGCAGCCCCTCCTACAGGTACGAGCAGTACTTC.

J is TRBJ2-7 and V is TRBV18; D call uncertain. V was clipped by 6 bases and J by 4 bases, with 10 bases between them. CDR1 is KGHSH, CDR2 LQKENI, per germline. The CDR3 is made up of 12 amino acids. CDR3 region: CASSSDGYEQYF. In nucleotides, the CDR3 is TGTGCCAGCTCCTCGGACGGATACGAGCAGTACTTC.

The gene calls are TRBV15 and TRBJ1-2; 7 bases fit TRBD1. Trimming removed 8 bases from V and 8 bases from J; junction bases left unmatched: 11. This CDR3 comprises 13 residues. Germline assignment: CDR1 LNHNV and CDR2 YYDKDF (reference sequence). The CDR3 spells CATRRGQGNGYTF. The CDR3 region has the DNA TGTGCCACCCGAAGGGGGCAGGGCAACGGCTACACCTTC.

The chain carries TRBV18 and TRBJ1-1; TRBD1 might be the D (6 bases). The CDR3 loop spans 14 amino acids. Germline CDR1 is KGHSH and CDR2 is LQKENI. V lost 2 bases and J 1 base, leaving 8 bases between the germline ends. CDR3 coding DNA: TGTGCCAGCTCACCAACAGGGAGGAACACTGAAGCTTTCTTT. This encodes CASSPTGRNTEAFF.

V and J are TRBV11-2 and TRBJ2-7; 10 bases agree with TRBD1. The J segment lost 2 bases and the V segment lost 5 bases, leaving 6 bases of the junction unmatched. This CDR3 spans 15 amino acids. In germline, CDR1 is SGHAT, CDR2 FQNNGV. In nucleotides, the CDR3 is TGTGCCAGCAGCCGGGACAGGGGCGGGCCCTACGAGCAGTACTTC. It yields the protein CASSRDRGGPYEQYF.

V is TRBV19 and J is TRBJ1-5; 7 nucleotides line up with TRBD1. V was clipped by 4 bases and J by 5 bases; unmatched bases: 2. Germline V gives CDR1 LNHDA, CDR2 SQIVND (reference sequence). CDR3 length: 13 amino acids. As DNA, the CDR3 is TGTGCCAGTAGTAAGAGGGGGCATCAGCCCCAGCATTTT. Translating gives CASSKRGHQPQHF.

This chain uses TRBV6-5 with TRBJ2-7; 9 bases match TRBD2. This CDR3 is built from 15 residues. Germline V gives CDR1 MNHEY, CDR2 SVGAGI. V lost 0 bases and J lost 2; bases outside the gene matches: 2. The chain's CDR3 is CASSYSASGAYEQYF. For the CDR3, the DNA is TGTGCCAGCAGTTACTCGGCTAGCGGGGCCTACGAGCAGTACTTC.

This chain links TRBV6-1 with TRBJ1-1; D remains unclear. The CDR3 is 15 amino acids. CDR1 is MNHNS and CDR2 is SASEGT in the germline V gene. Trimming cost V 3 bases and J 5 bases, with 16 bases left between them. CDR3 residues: CASSDPGQSGTEAFF. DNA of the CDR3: TGTGCCAGCAGTGATCCGGGCCAAAGTGGGACTGAAGCTTTCTTT.

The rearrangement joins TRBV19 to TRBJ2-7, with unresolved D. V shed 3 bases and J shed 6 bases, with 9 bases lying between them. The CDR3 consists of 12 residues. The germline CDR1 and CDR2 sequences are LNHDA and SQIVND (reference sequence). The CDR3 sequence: CASSMVWGEQYF. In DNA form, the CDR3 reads TGTGCCAGTAGTATGGTGTGGGGCGAGCAGTACTTC. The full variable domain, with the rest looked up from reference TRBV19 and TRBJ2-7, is DGGITQSPKYLFRKEGQNVTLSCEQNLNHDAMYWYRQDPGQGLRLIYYSQIVNDFQKGDIAEGYSVSREKKESFPLTVTSAQKNPTAFYLCASSMVWGEQYFGPGTRLTVT.

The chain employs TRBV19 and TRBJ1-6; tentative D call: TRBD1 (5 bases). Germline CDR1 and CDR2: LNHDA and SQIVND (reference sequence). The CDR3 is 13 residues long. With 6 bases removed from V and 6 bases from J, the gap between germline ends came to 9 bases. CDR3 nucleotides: TGTGCCAGTAGACGACAGATTAATTCACCCCTCCACTTT. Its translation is CASRRQINSPLHF.

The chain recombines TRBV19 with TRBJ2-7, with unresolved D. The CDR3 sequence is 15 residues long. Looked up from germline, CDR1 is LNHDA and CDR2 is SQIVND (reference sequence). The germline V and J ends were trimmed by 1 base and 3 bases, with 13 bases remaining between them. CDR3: CASSIGEEPFYEQYF. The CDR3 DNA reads TGTGCCAGTAGTATAGGAGAGGAACCCTTCTACGAGCAGTACTTC.

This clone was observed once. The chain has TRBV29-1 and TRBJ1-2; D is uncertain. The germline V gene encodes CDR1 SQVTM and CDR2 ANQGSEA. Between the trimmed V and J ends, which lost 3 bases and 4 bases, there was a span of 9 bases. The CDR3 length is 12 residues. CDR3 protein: CSVDPPSYGYTF. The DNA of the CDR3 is TGCAGCGTTGACCCCCCCAGCTATGGCTACACCTTC. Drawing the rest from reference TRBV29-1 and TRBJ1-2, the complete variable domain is SAVISQKPSRDICQRGTSLTIQCQVDSQVTMMFWYRQQPGQSLTLIATANQGSEATYESGFVIDKFPISRPNLTFSTLTVSNMSPEDSSIYLCSVDPPSYGYTFGSGTRLTVV.

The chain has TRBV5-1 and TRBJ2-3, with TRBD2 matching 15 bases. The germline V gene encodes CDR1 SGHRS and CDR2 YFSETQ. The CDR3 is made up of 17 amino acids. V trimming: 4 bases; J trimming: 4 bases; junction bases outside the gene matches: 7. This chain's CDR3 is CASSPRTSGGGSDTQYF. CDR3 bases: TGCGCCAGCAGCCCCCGGACTAGCGGGGGGGGTTCAGATACGCAGTATTTT.